The 27 T cell receptor beta chains given below trace back to one sample, sequenced in a study of a mutant IDH1 vaccine in newly diagnosed glioma. This table comes from immunoSEQ multiplex PCR, and its TCRdb copy is limited to in-frame clones, with some not included. The sample contains some 36,000 clones, roughly 80% of which appear only once. As to time point: week 5, during vaccination. Each vaccine dose was 300 ug of mutant IDH1 20-mer peptide, with topical imiquimod. Their target antigens are unknown. This specimen consisted of PBMCs, obtained from a glioma patient whose treatment included an IDH1 peptide vaccine. These receptors originate from a man aged 45-60 years with glioma.

This clone was seen more than once but under ten times. CDR3 sequence: CASSQGGGNTEAFF. The CDR3 DNA sequence: TGTGCCAGTAGTCAGGGCGGGGGAAACACTGAAGCTTTCTTT. This chain links TRBV19 with TRBJ1-1; TRBD1 is a possible D gene (5 bases). The CDR3 length is 14 residues. Trimming removed 5 bases at V and 2 bases at J, with 12 bases between. Germline loops: CDR1 LNHDA, CDR2 SQIVND (reference sequence).

The chain joins TRBV5-4 to TRBJ2-3; D call uncertain. The V end lost 4 bases, the J end lost 3 bases, and 9 bases lay between the germline ends. The CDR3 covers 13 residues. Germline values: CDR1 SGHNT, CDR2 YYREEE (reference sequence). This chain's CDR3 is CASSQERTDTQYF. The CDR3 DNA is TGTGCCAGCAGCCAGGAAAGAACAGATACGCAGTATTTT.

The chain combines TRBV19 with TRBJ1-2; D might be TRBD1 (5 bases). The length of the CDR3 is 14 residues. Trimming took off 3 bases at V and 4 bases at J, with 12 bases between the two ends. Germline V gives CDR1 LNHDA, CDR2 SQIVND (reference sequence). CDR3 DNA sequence: TGTGCCAGTAGTATGGTACAGGCCCTCTATGGCTACACCTTC. This encodes CASSMVQALYGYTF.

The rearrangement joins TRBV4-1 to TRBJ2-7, with 8 nucleotides matching TRBD2. The CDR3 runs 15 residues. The germline CDR1 and CDR2 sequences are MGHRA and YSYEKL. After removal of 1 base from V and 0 bases from J, the junction contained 2 bases not matched to a gene. The CDR3 region is CASSQVAGGSYEQYF. In DNA, the CDR3 is TGCGCCAGCAGCCAAGTTGCGGGAGGCTCCTACGAGCAGTACTTC.

The rearrangement joins TRBV27 to TRBJ1-2; tentatively, D is TRBD1 (6 bases). Germline V CDR1 and CDR2: MNHEY, SMNVEV (reference sequence). Trimming took off 0 bases at V and 8 bases at J, with 16 bases between the two ends. The CDR3 is 15 residues long. In nucleotides, the CDR3 is TGTGCCAGCAGTTTATCGGCCAATCGTAGGGGGGGCTACACCTTC. It encodes CASSLSANRRGGYTF.

The V gene is TRBV6-1, the J gene TRBJ1-5, with D unresolved. Trimming left V 3 bases short and J 6 bases short, with 9 bases between. CDR3 length: 13 residues. The germline CDR1 and CDR2 sequences are MNHNS and SASEGT. DNA of the CDR3: TGTGCCAGCAGTGAGGCTCCCGGTCAGCCCCAGCATTTT. Its protein is CASSEAPGQPQHF.

This clone was seen just once. The V and J genes are TRBV2 and TRBJ1-1, with no clear D. Looked up from germline, CDR1 is SNHLY and CDR2 is FYNNEI. CDR3 size: 10 residues. The V and J ends lost 5 bases and 5 bases respectively, with 3 bases between them. The CDR3, as DNA: TGTGCCAGCAGTCGTACTGAAGCTTTCTTT. Translated, it gives CASSRTEAFF.

This clone was observed once. V usage is TRBV27 and J usage is TRBJ2-6, with no clear D. Germline CDR1 and CDR2: MNHEY and SMNVEV (reference sequence). The CDR3 sequence is 14 residues long. Trimming took off 5 bases at V and 3 bases at J, with 8 bases between the two ends. The CDR3 nucleotides are TGTGCCAGCAGTCCCTTGAGTGGGGCCAACGTCCTGACTTTC. Protein product: CASSPLSGANVLTF.

The CDR3 is CASQASNYGYTF. For the CDR3, the DNA is TGTGCCAGCCAGGCATCTAACTATGGCTACACCTTC. The J gene is TRBJ1-2, the V gene TRBV6-5; no definite D call. The CDR3 contains 12 residues. Trimming left V 8 bases short and J 0 bases short, with 7 bases between. Germline loops: CDR1 MNHEY, CDR2 SVGAGI.

J is TRBJ1-5 and V is TRBV19; TRBD1 matches at 10 bases. V dropped 10 bases and J dropped 4; count of bases not matched to a gene: 1. The length of the CDR3 is 12 residues. Germline values: CDR1 LNHDA, CDR2 SQIVND (reference sequence). CDR3 amino acids: CATGQGNQPQHF. The CDR3 nucleotides read TGTGCCACGGGACAGGGGAATCAGCCCCAGCATTTT.

This sequence joins TRBV7-2 and TRBJ1-3, with D hard to call. Germline CDR1 reads SGHTA; CDR2 reads FQGNSA. The CDR3 totals 15 residues. V gave up 5 bases and J gave up 0 bases, with 11 bases separating them. CDR3 coding DNA: TGTGCCAGCAGCCCTCAATCGACCTCTGGAAACACCATATATTTT. Translating it yields CASSPQSTSGNTIYF. Drawing the rest from reference TRBV7-2 and TRBJ1-3, the complete variable domain is GAGVSQSPSNKVTEKGKDVELRCDPISGHTALYWYRQSLGQGLEFLIYFQGNSAPDKSGLPSDRFSAERTGGSVSTLTIQRTQQEDSAVYLCASSPQSTSGNTIYFGEGSWLTVV.

The rearrangement joins TRBV6-1 to TRBJ1-2, with D possibly being TRBD1 (5 bases). Germline lookup yields CDR1 MNHNS and CDR2 SASEGT. CDR3 length: 14 amino acids. V was trimmed by 6 bases and J by 4 bases, leaving 15 bases between them. Here the CDR3 DNA reads TGTGCCAGCAGAGACGGACAAGGCCCCTATGGCTACACCTTC. Translating gives CASRDGQGPYGYTF.

The genes are TRBV19 and TRBJ2-1; weak D call: TRBD1 (7 bases). This CDR3 comprises 15 residues. V lost 7 bases to trimming and J lost 4 bases, with 17 bases between them. Germline CDR1 LNHDA, CDR2 SQIVND (reference sequence). The DNA of the CDR3 is TGTGCCAGTACCAGGGGGGCAGGGTCATACAATGAGCAGTTCTTC. Protein: CASTRGAGSYNEQFF.

The V gene is TRBV11-2, the J gene TRBJ2-3; 7 nucleotides match TRBD1. Germline assignment: CDR1 SGHAT and CDR2 FQNNGV. CDR3 length equals 13 residues. The V segment lost 5 bases and the J segment 7 bases; nucleotides outside the gene matches: 6. CDR3 sequence: CASSRDSTYTQYF. In DNA, the CDR3 is TGTGCCAGCAGCCGGGACAGTACCTATACGCAGTATTTT. Together with reference TRBV11-2 and TRBJ2-3, the CDR3 gives the full variable domain: EAGVAQSPRYKIIEKRQSVAFWCNPISGHATLYWYQQILGQGPKLLIQFQNNGVVDDSQLPKDRFSAERLKGVDSTLKIQPAKLEDSAVYLCASSRDSTYTQYFGPGTRLTVL.

The gene calls are TRBV15 and TRBJ1-2; D call uncertain. Germline V gene data show CDR1 as LNHNV and CDR2 as YYDKDF (reference sequence). V was shortened by 5 bases and J by 0 bases, with 13 bases between the two germline ends. The CDR3 is 15 residues long. CDR3: CATSGAEHSNYGYTF. CDR3 sequence (DNA): TGTGCCACCAGCGGAGCCGAACACTCTAACTATGGCTACACCTTC.

This chain uses TRBV29-1 with TRBJ1-1, with unresolved D. Deletions cut 7 bases from V and 1 base from J, with 16 bases between. The CDR3 spans 14 residues. Germline CDR1 SQVTM, CDR2 ANQGSEA. CDR3: CSACFGTANTEAFF. The CDR3 DNA follows: TGCAGCGCCTGCTTTGGCACAGCGAACACTGAAGCTTTCTTT.

In its sample, this clone was seen a few times. The chain employs TRBV2 and TRBJ2-2; D gene ambiguous. Per germline, CDR1 SNHLY and CDR2 FYNNEI. V lost 0 bases and J lost 8, with 10 bases in between. This CDR3 spans 14 amino acids. CDR3 sequence: CASSEALLRGELFF. DNA of the CDR3: TGTGCCAGCAGTGAAGCGCTTCTGCGAGGGGAGCTGTTTTTT.

The chain recombines TRBV27 with TRBJ2-7; 7 nucleotides match TRBD2. With V trimmed by 5 bases and J by 0 bases, 19 bases remained unmatched. Germline V CDR1 and CDR2: MNHEY, SMNVEV (reference sequence). This CDR3 has 19 amino acids. The CDR3 protein is CASSPIWAGAVPSSYEQYF. The CDR3, as DNA: TGTGCCAGCAGTCCCATCTGGGCGGGAGCTGTACCGTCCTCCTACGAGCAGTACTTC.

The rearrangement links TRBV29-1 to TRBJ2-3; TRBD2 matches 11 bases. Trimming removed 8 bases from V and 3 bases from J; junction bases left unmatched: 13. The germline CDR1 and CDR2 sequences are SQVTM and ANQGSEA. This CDR3 spans 16 amino acids. CDR3 amino acids: CSSRQGRLAGTDTQYF. The CDR3 bases are TGCAGCTCTAGACAGGGACGACTAGCGGGAACAGATACGCAGTATTTT.

CDR3 nucleotides: TGTGCCAGTCTCCCCGGGACAGGTTATTATAGCAATCAGCCCCAGCATTTT. Translating gives CASLPGTGYYSNQPQHF. J is TRBJ1-5 and V is TRBV19, with 8 positions matching TRBD1. The CDR3 covers 17 residues. Germline values: CDR1 LNHDA, CDR2 SQIVND (reference sequence). Trimming at V came to 8 bases and at J to 0 bases, leaving 12 bases not matched to a gene.

The rearrangement uses TRBV25-1 and TRBJ1-4; the D is unclear. Germline CDR1 and CDR2: MGHDK and SYGVNS. The CDR3 spans 15 residues. V lost 3 bases and J lost 0, with 8 bases in between. The CDR3 coding sequence is TGTGCCAGCAGTGATGGTGGTGCAACTAATGAAAAACTGTTTTTT. Translated, it gives CASSDGGATNEKLFF.

V and J are TRBV25-1 and TRBJ1-1; tentatively, D is TRBD1 (6 bases). CDR1 and CDR2 (germline): MGHDK, SYGVNS. The CDR3 loop spans 16 amino acids. V shed 5 bases and J shed 3 bases, with 19 bases lying between them. The chain's CDR3 is CASSIRDKSLDTEAFF. In nucleotides, the CDR3 is TGTGCCAGCAGTATCCGGGACAAATCTTTGGACACTGAAGCTTTCTTT.

The gene calls are TRBV10-1 and TRBJ2-3, with TRBD1 identical over 8 bases. This CDR3 spans 16 amino acids. Trimming cost V 5 bases and J 1 base; bases outside gene matches: 8. Germline V gene lookup returns CDR1 WNHNN and CDR2 SYGVQD (reference sequence). The CDR3 DNA reads as TGCGCCAGCAGTAAACCAGACAGGGGACGCACAGATACGCAGTATTTT. This gives the protein CASSKPDRGRTDTQYF.

The chain couples TRBV21-1 to TRBJ1-2. TRBV21-1 is recorded as a pseudogene. The CDR3 has 13 amino acids. The CDR3 DNA is TGTGCCAAAATGGACGGCAGTAACTATGGCTACACCTTC. Protein: CAKMDGSNYGYTF.

The chain has TRBV27 and TRBJ1-3; 7 bases fit TRBD1. This CDR3 region has 17 residues. Looked up from germline, CDR1 is MNHEY and CDR2 is SMNVEV (reference sequence). Trimming at V came to 6 bases and at J to 1 base, leaving 12 bases not matched to a gene. The CDR3 sequence is CASRGGAGGFSGNTIYF. CDR3 DNA sequence: TGTGCCAGCAGAGGAGGGGCAGGGGGTTTTTCTGGAAACACCATATATTTT.

The chain joins TRBV18 to TRBJ2-7; the D is unclear. CDR3 length: 14 residues. The V gene's germline CDR1 is KGHSH and CDR2 LQKENI. V was cut by 2 bases and J by 3 bases, with 11 bases left in between. CDR3 coding DNA: TGTGCCAGCTCACCATCGGGCGGCAGCTACGAGCAGTACTTC. It translates to CASSPSGGSYEQYF.

CDR3 region: CATSREGSGAYEQYF. CDR3 coding DNA: TGTGCCACCAGCAGAGAGGGGAGCGGAGCCTACGAGCAGTACTTC. The chain combines TRBV15 with TRBJ2-7, with D perhaps TRBD2 (5 bases). The germline V and J ends were trimmed by 0 bases and 2 bases, with 11 bases remaining between them. The CDR3 is made up of 15 amino acids. Germline V lookup: CDR1 LNHNV, CDR2 YYDKDF (reference sequence).